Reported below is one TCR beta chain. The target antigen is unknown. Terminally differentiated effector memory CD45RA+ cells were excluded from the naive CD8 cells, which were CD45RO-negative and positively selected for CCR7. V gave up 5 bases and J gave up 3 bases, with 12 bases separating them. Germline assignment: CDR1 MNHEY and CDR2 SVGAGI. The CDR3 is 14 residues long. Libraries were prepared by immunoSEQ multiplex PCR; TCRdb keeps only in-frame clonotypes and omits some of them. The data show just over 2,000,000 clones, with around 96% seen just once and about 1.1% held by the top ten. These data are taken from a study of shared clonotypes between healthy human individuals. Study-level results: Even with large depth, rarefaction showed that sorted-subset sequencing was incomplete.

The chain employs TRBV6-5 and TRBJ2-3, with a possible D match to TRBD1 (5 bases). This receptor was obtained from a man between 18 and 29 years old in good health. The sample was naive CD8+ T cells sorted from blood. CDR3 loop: CASSPGHPTDTQYF. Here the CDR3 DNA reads TGTGCCAGCAGTCCCGGACACCCGACAGATACGCAGTATTTT.